This T cell receptor (beta chain) was observed in a study of blood T cell repertoires in COVID-19. Study as a whole: Both acute and convalescent COVID-19 samples were obtained from the United States, Italy and Spain.

In the original processing: Using reference gene primer amplification, nucleated cell counts were estimated. Libraries were prepared by immunoSEQ multiplex PCR; TCRdb keeps only in-frame clonotypes and omits some of them. The DNA gave D and trimming, while V, J and clone size come from that table. The data contain about 490,000 clones, roughly 85% of them singletons. This clone has a single count. The CDR3 has 17 amino acids. In germline, CDR1 is SGHTA, CDR2 FQGNSA. The V gene end was trimmed by 0 bases and the J gene end by 4 bases; junction bases not matched to a gene: 9. The rearrangement joins TRBV7-2 to TRBJ1-2; TRBD1 matches at 9 bases. Sample: peripheral blood. This sequence was found in a human donor in a cohort sampled during active COVID-19. The CDR3 loop reads CASSLARRTGGAYGYTF. The CDR3 nucleotides read TGTGCCAGCAGCTTAGCGAGACGTACAGGGGGCGCCTATGGCTACACCTTC.